This passage covers 20 T cell receptor beta chains from one sample sequenced in a study of T cell repertoires in cytomegalovirus infection. From the reads, TCRdb called clonotypes with MiXCR, one entry per CDR3 protein. Of approximately 100,000 distinct CDR3 sequences listed, less than 25% are singletons. Sequencing input: CD8+ T cells from PBMCs. These receptors were taken from a human donor in good health (CMV status not recorded). Some clones in this sample may be carry-over from other donors' samples.

This clonotype was counted only a few times. J is TRBJ2-7 and V is TRBV7-8, with TRBD1 identical over 8 bases. V lost 1 base and J lost 2; bases outside the gene matches: 1. The CDR3 is 14 residues long. Germline CDR1 SGHVS, CDR2 FQNEAQ. DNA of the CDR3: TGTGCCAGCAGCTTAGAGGACAGGGCCTACGAGCAGTACTTC. Protein product: CASSLEDRAYEQYF.

The chain recombines TRBV11-2 with TRBJ2-7; TRBD2 matches 11 bases. V lost 1 base to trimming and J lost 6 bases; unmatched junction nucleotides: 2. Per the germline V gene, CDR1 is SGHAT and CDR2 is FQNNGV. The CDR3 length is 14 residues. CDR3 in DNA: TGTGCCAGCAGCTTAGCGGGACTAGCGGTCGAGCAGTACTTC. It is translated as CASSLAGLAVEQYF.

The chain recombines TRBV29-1 with TRBJ2-2, with 9 bases that match TRBD1. This CDR3 is 15 amino acids long. Germline-derived CDR1 and CDR2 are SQVTM and ANQGSEA. Trimming cost V 6 bases and J 1 base; bases outside gene matches: 6. The CDR3 sequence: CSVELDRGNTGELFF. CDR3 sequence (DNA): TGCAGCGTGGAATTGGACAGGGGGAACACCGGGGAGCTGTTTTTT.

This clonotype was counted between two and nine times. The V call is TRBV28, the J call TRBJ2-5, with 9 nucleotides matching TRBD1. Germline V gene sequence: CDR1 MDHEN, CDR2 SYDVKM. This CDR3 spans 15 amino acids. Germline trimming cut 3 bases from V and 4 bases from J; bases unmatched to any gene: 6. The CDR3 protein is CASSLRPGQGETQYF. CDR3 nucleotide sequence: TGTGCCAGCAGTTTGCGTCCGGGACAGGGAGAGACCCAGTACTTC.

This clonotype was counted many times. The genes are TRBV27 and TRBJ1-2, with 10 bases matching TRBD1. This CDR3 region has 15 residues. The ends lost 6 bases at V and 2 bases at J; junction bases unmatched: 6. Germline values: CDR1 MNHEY, CDR2 SMNVEV (reference sequence). This CDR3 is CASSHKGQGNYGYTF. The CDR3 nucleotides are TGTGCCAGCAGCCATAAGGGACAGGGGAACTATGGCTACACCTTC.

This clonotype was counted at least ten times. The J gene is TRBJ1-5, the V gene TRBV12-3 or TRBV12-4; D gene uncertain. CDR3 length: 12 amino acids. V lost 5 bases, J lost 7 bases, and 9 bases lay in between. The CDR3 region is CASSPGPQPQHF. The CDR3 DNA follows: TGTGCCAGCAGTCCAGGACCGCAGCCCCAGCATTTT.

In this sample, this clonotype turned up a few times. This chain connects TRBV5-4 to TRBJ2-1; 8 bases line up with TRBD2. The germline CDR1 and CDR2 sequences are SGHNT and YYREEE (reference sequence). The CDR3 is made up of 16 amino acids. V dropped 3 bases and J dropped 4; count of bases not matched to a gene: 9. The CDR3 spells CASSSTSGSGYNEQFF. CDR3 sequence (DNA): TGTGCCAGCAGCTCCACGAGCGGGAGTGGTTACAATGAGCAGTTCTTC.

This clonotype came up a few times. The chain uses TRBV20-1 and TRBJ1-2; D might be TRBD1 (6 bases). Trimming pared 6 bases from V and 8 bases from J, leaving 22 bases between. Per germline, CDR1 DFQATT and CDR2 SNEGSKA (reference sequence). The CDR3 contains 14 residues. CDR3 sequence reads: CSARALDRFEGYTF. CDR3 in DNA: TGCAGTGCCCGTGCTTTAGACAGGTTTGAAGGCTACACCTTC.

The chain links TRBV7-8 to TRBJ2-1, with a possible D match to TRBD2 (5 bases). Germline values: CDR1 SGHVS, CDR2 FQNEAQ. Between the trimmed V and J ends, which lost 4 bases and 9 bases, there was a span of 10 bases. This CDR3 contains 12 residues. The DNA of the CDR3 is TGTGCCAGCAGCTCTACGAGGGTTGAGCAGTTCTTC. Protein product: CASSSTRVEQFF.

The sample holds many counts of this clonotype. The CDR3 DNA reads as TGTGCCAGCAGTTACCGTCCGTTGACCGATCAGCCCCAGCATTTT. It is translated as CASSYRPLTDQPQHF. The chain couples TRBV6-2 or TRBV6-3 to TRBJ1-5; D is uncertain. This CDR3 region has 15 residues. Germline lookup yields CDR1 MNHEY and CDR2 SVGEGT. V dropped 2 bases and J dropped 5 bases, with 13 bases sitting between them.

This clonotype was recorded many times. The chain recombines TRBV6-1 with TRBJ2-3; TRBD2 matches at 7 bases. The V gene's germline CDR1 is MNHNS and CDR2 SASEGT. V was pared by 2 bases and J by 0 bases, with 8 bases of the junction left unmatched. CDR3 size: 17 residues. In DNA form, the CDR3 reads TGTGCCAGCAGTGAAAGGTTAGCGGGCATCAGCACAGATACGCAGTATTTT. As protein: CASSERLAGISTDTQYF.

With regard to this clonotype: With a much larger clone just one base away, this may be a read error. V and J are TRBV7-8 and TRBJ2-2; possibly TRBD2 for D (6 bases). Per the germline V gene, CDR1 is SGHVS and CDR2 is FQNEAQ. This CDR3 contains 15 residues. CDR3 nucleotides: TGTGCCAGCAACTTAGGCCGGGAGTACACCGGGGAGCTGTTTTTT. This translates into CASNLGREYTGELFF.

At least ten counts were recorded for this clonotype. The V and J genes are TRBV7-9 and TRBJ2-5; D may be TRBD1 or TRBD2 (5 bases each). V lost 5 bases, J lost 5 bases, and 15 bases lay in between. Per the germline V gene, CDR1 is SEHNR and CDR2 is FQNEAQ (reference sequence). The CDR3 extends over 14 amino acids. The CDR3 bases are TGTGCCAGCAGCACCGGGACCCCTCGGGAGACCCAGTACTTC. The encoded protein is CASSTGTPRETQYF.

This clonotype was observed a handful of times. The chain combines TRBV7-9 with TRBJ2-3, with 10 bases lining up with TRBD1. Germline lookup yields CDR1 SEHNR and CDR2 FQNEAQ (reference sequence). With 3 bases clipped from V and 3 bases from J, the junction kept 3 bases outside the gene matches. This CDR3 contains 15 residues. The CDR3 DNA reads TGTGCCAGCAGCTTCCGGGACAGGGGAACAGATACGCAGTATTTT. It specifies CASSFRDRGTDTQYF.

The chain couples TRBV20-1 to TRBJ1-2; weak D call: TRBD1 (5 bases). V lost 8 bases and J 2 bases, leaving 18 bases between the germline ends. The CDR3 is 14 residues long. Germline values: CDR1 DFQATT, CDR2 SNEGSKA (reference sequence). CDR3 loop: CSSTPGTANYGYTF. CDR3 coding DNA: TGCAGTTCAACCCCGGGGACGGCGAACTATGGCTACACCTTC.

This clonotype was seen repeatedly, ten times or more. This rearrangement joins TRBV7-8 to TRBJ2-4, with TRBD1 as a possible D gene (6 bases). Trimming shortened V by 4 bases and J by 0 bases, and 10 bases separated the two germline ends. This CDR3 has 15 amino acids. CDR1 and CDR2 (germline): SGHVS, FQNEAQ. CDR3 sequence reads: CASSSRDKAKNIQYF. The CDR3 bases are TGTGCCAGCAGCTCCCGGGACAAAGCCAAAAACATTCAGTACTTC.

This rearrangement joins TRBV12-3 or TRBV12-4 to TRBJ1-5; maybe TRBD1 (5 bases). The CDR3 has 14 amino acids. Trimming cost V 3 bases and J 6 bases, with 12 bases left between them. DNA for the CDR3: TGTGCCAGCAGTTTTGGGGGGTTCGGTCAGCCCCAGCATTTT. Residues: CASSFGGFGQPQHF.

In this sample, this clonotype turned up a few times. The V gene is TRBV2, the J gene TRBJ2-7; perhaps D is TRBD1 or TRBD2 (5 bases each). This CDR3 has 14 residues. Germline V gene sequence: CDR1 SNHLY, CDR2 FYNNEI. Trimming shortened V by 4 bases and J by 0 bases, and 10 bases separated the two germline ends. This CDR3 reads CASSVGTVSYEQYF. The CDR3, as DNA: TGTGCCAGCAGTGTGGGGACGGTCTCCTACGAGCAGTACTTC.

This clonotype appeared many times. The gene calls are TRBV6-2 or TRBV6-3 and TRBJ1-1, with no clear D. Germline V gives CDR1 MNHEY, CDR2 SVGEGT. V shed 5 bases and J shed 5 bases, with 18 bases lying between them. This CDR3 region has 15 residues. The CDR3 DNA reads as TGTGCCAGCAGTGAGAATGGGGTTCTGGGAACTGAAGCTTTCTTT. It is translated as CASSENGVLGTEAFF.

The rearrangement links TRBV4-3 to TRBJ2-5; a weak D match, TRBD1 (6 bases). V was clipped by 1 base and J by 5 bases, with 32 bases between them. Germline loops: CDR1 LGHNA, CDR2 YSLEER. The CDR3 length is 21 residues. The CDR3 sequence: CASSQVIIPSGHRYRVETQYF. The DNA of the CDR3 is TGCGCCAGCAGCCAAGTTATTATTCCTTCGGGACATAGATACCGTGTGGAGACCCAGTACTTC.